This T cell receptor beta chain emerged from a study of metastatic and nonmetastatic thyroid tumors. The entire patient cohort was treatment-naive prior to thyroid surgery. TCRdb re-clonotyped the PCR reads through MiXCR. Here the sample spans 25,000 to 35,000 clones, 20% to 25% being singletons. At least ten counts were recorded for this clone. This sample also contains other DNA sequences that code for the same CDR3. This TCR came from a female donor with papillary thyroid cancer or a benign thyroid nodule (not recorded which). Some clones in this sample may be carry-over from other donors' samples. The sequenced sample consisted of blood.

The CDR3 DNA sequence: TGTGCCAGCAGCGTAGATGGGAGCAATCAGCCCCAGCATTTT. Amino acids: CASSVDGSNQPQHF. V usage is TRBV9 and J usage is TRBJ1-5; D gene unclear. Trimming took 0 bases from V and 1 from J, leaving 5 bases between them. Germline CDR1 is SGDLS and CDR2 is YYNGEE. This CDR3 is built from 14 residues.